This TCR beta chain was recovered during a study of identical twins. MiXCR was run by TCRdb on the 5' RACE reads, yielding one entry per CDR3 protein. The sample holds under 250,000 distinct CDR3 sequences; approximately 7.8% are singletons and the top ten take approximately 5.4%. By proportion, this clonotype is medium-sized (0.01 to 0.1%). Its antigen is undetermined. Study observations and caveats: Within twin pairs, the out-of-frame alpha sequences they shared showed excess low generation probability.

The CDR3 covers 16 residues. Losses at the gene ends were 3 bases for V and 1 base for J; bases not matched to a gene: 4. The germline gives CDR1 MNHEY, CDR2 SMNVEV (reference sequence). These data were likewise used in another study, on yellow fever vaccine responses in identical twins.

The rearrangement links TRBV27 to TRBJ2-1, with 9 bases fitting TRBD2. The sequence was collected from a woman between 18 and 30 years old in good health. The sequenced material came from CD8+ T cells sorted from blood. The DNA of the CDR3 is TGTGCCAGCAGTTTTAGCGGGAGCGGATCCTACAATGAGCAGTTCTTC. Amino acids: CASSFSGSGSYNEQFF.